This TCR beta chain was retrieved from a study of T cells after somatic rescue of genetic block. V was shortened by 0 bases and J by 5 bases, with 11 bases between the two germline ends. Per the germline V gene, CDR1 is SGHNT and CDR2 is YYREEE (reference sequence). The CDR3 spans 15 residues. Method: immunoSEQ multiplex PCR; TCRdb's copy keeps in-frame clones and lacks some. The repertoire consists of 110,000 or so clones, with approximately 90% occurring once and the leading ten covering 1.4%. The sample holds one count of this clone. The sequenced sample consisted of peripheral blood mononuclear cells (PBMCs). This receptor was taken from a woman aged 18-29 years. The chain joins TRBV5-4 to TRBJ2-2, with D perhaps matching TRBD1 (6 bases). CDR3 in DNA: TGTGCCAGCAGCTTGGCGGGGACAATTACCGGGGAGCTGTTTTTT. It is translated as CASSLAGTITGELFF. Supplemented by reference TRBV5-4 and TRBJ2-2, the full variable domain reads ETGVTQSPTHLIKTRGQQVTLRCSSQSGHNTVSWYQQALGQGPQFIFQYYREEENGRGNFPPRFSGLQFPNYSSELNVNALELDDSALYLCASSLAGTITGELFFGEGSRLTVL.